The clone carrying this TCR beta chain has only a few counts. The antigen remains unidentified. Individual cDNA molecules carried attached unique molecular identifiers. TCRdb redid the calling of the 5' RACE reads with MiXCR, one entry per CDR3 protein. The repertoire holds about 83,000 distinct CDR3 sequences, with roughly an eighth as singletons. These data originate in a study of early T cells in non-severe SARS-CoV-2 infection. Whole-study findings and limits: The VDJdb matching leaned toward anti-spike CD8 responses and overlooked private and CD4 specificities.

This TCR was recovered from an adult who was a healthcare worker with PCR-confirmed SARS-CoV-2 infection or an uninfected control (not recorded which). Material: whole blood.

The CDR3 reads CASSLGGPGLAANEQFF. The CDR3 region has the DNA TGTGCCAGCAGCTTAGGTGGGCCGGGATTAGCGGCCAATGAGCAGTTCTTC. This sequence joins TRBV7-2 and TRBJ2-1, with D perhaps matching TRBD2 (6 bases). The germline gives CDR1 SGHTA, CDR2 FQGNSA. V was shortened by 1 base and J by 6 bases, with 19 bases between the two germline ends. The CDR3 covers 17 residues.